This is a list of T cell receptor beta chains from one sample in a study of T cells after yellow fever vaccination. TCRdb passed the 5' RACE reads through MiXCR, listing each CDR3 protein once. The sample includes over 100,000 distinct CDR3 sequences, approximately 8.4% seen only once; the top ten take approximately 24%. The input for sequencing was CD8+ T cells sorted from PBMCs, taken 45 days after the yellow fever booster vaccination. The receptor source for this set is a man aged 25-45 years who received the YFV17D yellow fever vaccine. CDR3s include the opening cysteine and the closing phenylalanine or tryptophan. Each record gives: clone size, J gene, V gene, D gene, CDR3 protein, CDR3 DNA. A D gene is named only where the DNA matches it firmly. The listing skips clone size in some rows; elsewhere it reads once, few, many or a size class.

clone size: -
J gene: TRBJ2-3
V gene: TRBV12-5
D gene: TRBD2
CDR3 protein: CASGHAAIPLNWTSDQDTQYF
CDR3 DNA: TGTGCTAGTGGTCACGCCGCCATTCCCCTCAACTGGACTAGCGATCAGGATACGCAGTATTTT

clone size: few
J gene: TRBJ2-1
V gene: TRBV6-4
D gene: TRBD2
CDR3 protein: CASSGYGGTSPNEQFF
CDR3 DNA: TGTGCCAGCAGTGGCTATGGAGGGACTAGCCCCAATGAGCAGTTCTTC

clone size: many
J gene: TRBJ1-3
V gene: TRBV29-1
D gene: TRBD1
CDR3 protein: CSVAGQSSGNTIYF
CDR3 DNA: TGCAGCGTAGCGGGACAGAGCTCTGGAAACACCATATATTTT

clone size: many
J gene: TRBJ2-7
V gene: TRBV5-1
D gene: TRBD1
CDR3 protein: CASSFGTGNYEQYF
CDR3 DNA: TGCGCCAGCAGCTTCGGGACAGGGAACTACGAGCAGTACTTC

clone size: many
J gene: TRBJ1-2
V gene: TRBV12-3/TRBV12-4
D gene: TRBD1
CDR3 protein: CASSLAGGAPGYGYTF
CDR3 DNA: TGTGCCAGCAGTTTGGCAGGGGGCGCCCCAGGGTATGGCTACACCTTC

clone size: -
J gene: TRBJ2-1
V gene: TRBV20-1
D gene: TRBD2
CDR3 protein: CSTESGTSGRANEQFF
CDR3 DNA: TGCAGTACCGAAAGTGGGACTAGCGGGAGGGCCAATGAGCAGTTCTTC

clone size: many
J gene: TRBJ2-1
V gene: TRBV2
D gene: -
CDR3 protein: CASIRAYNEQFF
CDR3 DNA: TGTGCCAGCATAAGGGCCTACAATGAGCAGTTCTTC

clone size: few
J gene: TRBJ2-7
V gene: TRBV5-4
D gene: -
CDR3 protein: CASSQRGRSYEQYF
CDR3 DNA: TGTGCCAGCAGCCAAAGGGGAAGGTCCTACGAGCAGTACTTC

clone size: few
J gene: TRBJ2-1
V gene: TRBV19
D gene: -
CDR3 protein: CASSLMGEQFF
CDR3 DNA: TGTGCCAGTAGTTTAATGGGTGAGCAGTTCTTC

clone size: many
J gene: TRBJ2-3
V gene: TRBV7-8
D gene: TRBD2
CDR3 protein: CASSAQSPIAGGFSDTQYF
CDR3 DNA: TGTGCCAGCAGCGCACAGAGTCCTATAGCGGGAGGGTTCTCAGATACGCAGTATTTT

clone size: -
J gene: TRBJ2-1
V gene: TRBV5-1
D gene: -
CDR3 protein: CASRPGWRGDNEQFF
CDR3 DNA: TGCGCCAGCAGGCCGGGATGGCGGGGTGACAATGAGCAGTTCTTC

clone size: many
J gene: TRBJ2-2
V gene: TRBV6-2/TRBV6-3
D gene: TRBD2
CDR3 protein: CASSPSGRVDTGELFF
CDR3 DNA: TGTGCCAGCAGTCCGAGCGGGAGGGTCGACACCGGGGAGCTGTTTTTT

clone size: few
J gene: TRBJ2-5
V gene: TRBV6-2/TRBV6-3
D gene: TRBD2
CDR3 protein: CASSYSSGSQETQYF
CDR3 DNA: TGTGCCAGCAGTTACTCTAGCGGGAGCCAGGAGACCCAGTACTTC

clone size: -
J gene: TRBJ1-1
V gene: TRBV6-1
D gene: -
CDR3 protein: CASSDLGVLNTEAFF
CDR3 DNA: TGTGCCAGCAGTGATTTGGGGGTTCTGAACACTGAAGCTTTCTTT

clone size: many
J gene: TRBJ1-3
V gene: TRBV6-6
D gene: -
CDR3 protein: CASSLGAAIYF
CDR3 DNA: TGTGCCAGCAGTCTGGGGGCGGCCATATATTTT